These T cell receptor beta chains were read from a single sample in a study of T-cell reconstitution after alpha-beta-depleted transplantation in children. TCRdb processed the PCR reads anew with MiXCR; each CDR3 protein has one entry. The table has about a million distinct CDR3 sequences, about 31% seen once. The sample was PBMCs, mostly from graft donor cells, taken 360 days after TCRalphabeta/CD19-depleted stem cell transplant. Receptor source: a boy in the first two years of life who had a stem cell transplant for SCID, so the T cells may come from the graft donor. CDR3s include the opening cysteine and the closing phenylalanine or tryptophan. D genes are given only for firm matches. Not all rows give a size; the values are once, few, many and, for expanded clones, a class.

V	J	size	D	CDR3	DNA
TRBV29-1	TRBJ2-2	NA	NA	CSVEDRRRTGELFF	TGCAGCGTTGAAGACAGACGGCGCACCGGGGAGCTGTTTTTT
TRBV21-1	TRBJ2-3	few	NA	CASSRNSDNPFGTDTQYF	TGTGCCAGCAGCAGAAACAGTGATAACCCGTTCGGCACAGATACGCAGTATTTT
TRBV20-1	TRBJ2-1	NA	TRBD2	CSARRGGMGNEQFF	TGCAGTGCTAGGCGGGGGGGTATGGGCAATGAGCAGTTCTTC
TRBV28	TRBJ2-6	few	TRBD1	CASSLEGAPSSGANVLTF	TGTGCCAGCAGTTTAGAGGGGGCTCCCAGCTCTGGGGCCAACGTCCTGACTTTC
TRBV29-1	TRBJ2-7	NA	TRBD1	CSVERDRGYEQYF	TGCAGCGTTGAACGGGACAGGGGTTACGAGCAGTACTTC
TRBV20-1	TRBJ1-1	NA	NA	CSARPYENTEAFF	TGCAGTGCTAGACCCTATGAGAACACTGAAGCTTTCTTT
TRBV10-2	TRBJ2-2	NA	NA	CASSESGVTGELFF	TGCGCCAGCAGTGAGTCAGGGGTTACCGGGGAGCTGTTTTTT
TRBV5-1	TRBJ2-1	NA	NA	CASSSSANEQFF	TGCGCCAGCAGCTCTAGCGCGAATGAGCAGTTCTTC
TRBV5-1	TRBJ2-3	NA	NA	CASSPLTTDTQYF	TGCGCCAGCAGCCCCCTAACCACAGATACGCAGTATTTT
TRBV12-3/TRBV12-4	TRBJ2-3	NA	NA	CASSSVDGEPHF	TGTGCCAGCAGTTCCGTTGATGGGGAGCCCCATTTT
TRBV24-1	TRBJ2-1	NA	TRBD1	CATSDPGTGTPSYNEQFF	TGTGCCACCAGTGACCCCGGGACAGGGACTCCGTCCTACAATGAGCAGTTCTTC
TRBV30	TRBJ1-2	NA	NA	CAWSLEPRGYTF	TGTGCCTGGAGTCTCGAACCGCGTGGCTACACCTTC
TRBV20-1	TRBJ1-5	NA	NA	CSARAISNQPQHF	TGCAGTGCTAGAGCTATAAGCAATCAGCCCCAGCATTTT
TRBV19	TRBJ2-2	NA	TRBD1	CASRFRDRGGTGELFF	TGTGCCAGTAGGTTTAGGGACAGGGGTGGCACCGGGGAGCTGTTTTTT
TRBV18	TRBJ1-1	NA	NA	CASSPQVGSMNTEAFF	TGTGCCAGCTCACCTCAGGTGGGCAGTATGAACACTGAAGCTTTCTTT
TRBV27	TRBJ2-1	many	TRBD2	CASSLRLAGDNEQFF	TGTGCCAGCAGTTTAAGGCTAGCGGGGGACAATGAGCAGTTCTTC
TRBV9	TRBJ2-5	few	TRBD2	CASSVGTSGGRFQETQYF	TGTGCCAGCAGCGTAGGGACTAGCGGGGGGAGATTCCAAGAGACCCAGTACTTC
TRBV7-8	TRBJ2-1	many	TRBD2	CASSLIAGANNEQFF	TGTGCCAGCAGCCTGATAGCGGGGGCGAACAATGAGCAGTTCTTC
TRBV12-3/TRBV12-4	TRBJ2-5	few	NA	CASSFGRATQETQYF	TGTGCCAGCAGTTTCGGCAGGGCAACCCAAGAGACCCAGTACTTC
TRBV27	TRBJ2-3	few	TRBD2	CASSGYGGGATDTQYF	TGTGCCAGCAGTGGGTACGGGGGGGGGGCCACAGATACGCAGTATTTT
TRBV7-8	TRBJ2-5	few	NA	CASSWGLGETQYF	TGTGCCAGCAGCTGGGGACTGGGAGAGACCCAGTACTTC
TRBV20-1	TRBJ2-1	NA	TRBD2	CSASPRSLAGGRNEQFF	TGCAGTGCCTCCCCCCGCTCCCTAGCGGGGGGAAGGAATGAGCAGTTCTTC
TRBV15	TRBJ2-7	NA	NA	CATSRGLGEPLLGEQYF	TGTGCCACCAGCAGAGGGTTGGGGGAGCCTTTATTGGGCGAGCAGTACTTC
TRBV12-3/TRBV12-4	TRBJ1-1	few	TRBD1	CASSLDRREAFF	TGTGCCAGCAGCTTGGACAGGCGCGAAGCTTTCTTT
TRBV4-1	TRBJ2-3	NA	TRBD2	CASSLQTSGYSYF	TGCGCCAGCAGCCTCCAGACTAGCGGGTACTCCTATTTT
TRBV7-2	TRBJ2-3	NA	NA	CASSSGLMLGDTQYF	TGTGCCAGCAGCTCTGGACTAATGTTGGGAGATACGCAGTATTTT
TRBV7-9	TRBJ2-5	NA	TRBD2	CASSLPGRLAGETQYF	TGTGCCAGCAGCCTCCCGGGCCGACTAGCCGGAGAGACCCAGTACTTC
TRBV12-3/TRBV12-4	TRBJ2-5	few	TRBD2	CASSLGTSGAETQYF	TGTGCCAGCAGTTTAGGGACTAGCGGGGCAGAGACCCAGTACTTC
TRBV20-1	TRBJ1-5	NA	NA	CSARDRQGLYSNQPQHF	TGCAGTGCTAGAGATAGGCAGGGCCTCTATAGCAATCAGCCCCAGCATTTT
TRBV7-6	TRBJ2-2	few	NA	CASSLAGGLYTGELFF	TGTGCCAGCAGCTTAGCAGGGGGGCTCTACACCGGGGAGCTGTTTTTT
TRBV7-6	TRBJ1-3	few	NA	CAATGGNSGNTIYF	TGTGCCGCCACGGGCGGAAACTCTGGAAACACCATATATTTT
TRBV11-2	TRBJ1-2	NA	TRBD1	CASSLYGTGGDYGYTF	TGTGCCAGCAGCTTGTATGGGACAGGGGGCGACTATGGCTACACCTTC
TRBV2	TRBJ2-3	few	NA	CASSDALVRGDTDTQYF	TGTGCCAGCAGTGACGCATTAGTCAGGGGGGACACAGATACGCAGTATTTT
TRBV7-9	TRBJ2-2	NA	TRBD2	CASKRLAGENTGELFF	TGTGCCAGCAAGCGGCTAGCGGGGGAGAACACCGGGGAGCTGTTTTTT
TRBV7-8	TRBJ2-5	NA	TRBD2	CASSPYSGGAQETQYF	TGTGCCAGCAGCCCCTATAGCGGGGGGGCCCAAGAGACCCAGTACTTC
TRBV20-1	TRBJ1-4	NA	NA	CSARDVGTANEKLFF	TGCAGTGCTAGAGATGTTGGGACCGCTAATGAAAAACTGTTTTTT
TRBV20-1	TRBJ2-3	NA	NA	CSARDFLAGSTDTQYF	TGCAGTGCTAGAGATTTTTTGGCGGGAAGCACAGATACGCAGTATTTT
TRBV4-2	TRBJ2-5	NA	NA	CASSQDRAGEETQYF	TGTGCCAGCAGCCAAGATCGGGCAGGGGAAGAGACCCAGTACTTC
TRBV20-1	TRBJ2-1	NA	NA	CSATPPSSYNEQFF	TGCAGTGCTACTCCACCGAGCTCCTACAATGAGCAGTTCTTC
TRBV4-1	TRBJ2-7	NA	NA	CASSHQTAYEQYF	TGCGCCAGCAGCCACCAGACCGCCTACGAGCAGTACTTC
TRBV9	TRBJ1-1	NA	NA	CASSVDTANTEAFF	TGTGCCAGCAGCGTAGATACCGCGAACACTGAAGCTTTCTTT
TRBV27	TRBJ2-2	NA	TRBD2	CASTKLLAGANTGELFF	TGTGCCAGCACCAAACTCCTAGCGGGGGCGAACACCGGGGAGCTGTTTTTT
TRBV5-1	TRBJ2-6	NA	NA	CASSLADRFGANVLTF	TGCGCCAGCAGCTTGGCTGACAGGTTTGGGGCCAACGTCCTGACTTTC